This entry lists 26 T cell receptor beta chains sequenced from one sample in a study of T-cell memory formation after mild COVID-19. TCRdb re-called the 5' RACE reads through MiXCR, storing one row per CDR3 protein. The table includes approximately 260,000 distinct CDR3 sequences, 16% detected once. The sample comprised PBMCs or a T cell subset sorted from them (not recorded which). The receptors stem from a man aged 18 to 35 who had mild COVID-19 (a few samples of this study predate the infection). Cell type and time point are not known.

This clonotype was picked up many times. V and J are TRBV28 and TRBJ2-1; no clear D. V was shortened by 5 bases and J by 10 bases, with 12 bases between the two germline ends. The CDR3 length is 12 residues. CDR1 is MDHEN and CDR2 is SYDVKM in the germline V gene. The CDR3, as DNA: TGTGCCAGCAGTCTTATCCGGCTCGAGCAGTTCTTC. This gives the protein CASSLIRLEQFF.

Of note for this clonotype: A much larger clone differs from this one at a single base, so this may be a read error. The J gene is TRBJ1-4, the V gene TRBV6-1; no definite D call. This CDR3 has 18 amino acids. The ends were cut back, 5 bases at V and 4 bases at J, with 23 bases in the middle. Germline V gives CDR1 MNHNS, CDR2 SASEGT. CDR3 loop: CASSWVFRSSAFNEKLFF. CDR3 nucleotide sequence: TGTGCCAGCAGTTGGGTTTTTCGTTCGTCCGCCTTTAATGAAAAACTGTTTTTT.

This clonotype has a handful of counts. The chain links TRBV4-3 to TRBJ2-7; D perhaps matches TRBD2 (6 bases). CDR3 length: 13 residues. V lost 7 bases and J lost 6, with 16 bases in between. Germline loops: CDR1 LGHNA, CDR2 YSLEER. CDR3 loop: CASKREVGLEQYV. As DNA, the CDR3 is TGCGCCAGCAAGAGGGAGGTCGGACTCGAGCAGTACGTC.

The V call is TRBV15, the J call TRBJ2-2; 7 nucleotides match TRBD1. Germline V CDR1 and CDR2: LNHNV, YYDKDF (reference sequence). This CDR3 has 15 amino acids. With V trimmed by 5 bases and J by 4 bases, 7 bases remained unmatched. In DNA, the CDR3 is TGTGCCACCAGCCGCGACAGGGATACCACCGGGGAGCTGTTTTTT. The encoded protein is CATSRDRDTTGELFF.

The V call is TRBV4-1, the J call TRBJ1-4; D gene ambiguous. Trimming removed 2 bases from V and 5 bases from J, with 18 bases in between. This CDR3 spans 17 amino acids. Germline V lookup: CDR1 MGHRA, CDR2 YSYEKL. This CDR3 reads CASSQRPRVQTNEKLFF. In DNA, the CDR3 is TGCGCCAGCAGCCAACGACCGCGGGTCCAGACCAATGAAAAACTGTTTTTT.

The rearrangement uses TRBV12-3 or TRBV12-4 and TRBJ2-5; tentatively, D is TRBD2 (5 bases). V lost 4 bases and J 2 bases, leaving 11 bases between the germline ends. This CDR3 spans 14 amino acids. The DNA for the CDR3 is TGTGCCAGCAGTTGGAGGTCGGGTCAAGAGACCCAGTACTTC. Residues: CASSWRSGQETQYF.

The chain links TRBV5-1 to TRBJ2-1; the match to TRBD1 covers 9 bases. The trim removed 4 bases at V and 9 bases at J, leaving 8 bases unmatched. Germline assignment: CDR1 SGHRS and CDR2 YFSETQ. This CDR3 spans 14 amino acids. The CDR3 coding sequence is TGCGCCAGCAGCCTACGGACAGGGGACGGTGAGCAGTTCTTC. Protein: CASSLRTGDGEQFF.

This clonotype was found a few times. The rearrangement uses TRBV12-3 or TRBV12-4 and TRBJ2-3; tentative D call: TRBD1 (5 bases). The CDR3 is 16 amino acids. The ends were cut back, 6 bases at V and 2 bases at J, with 18 bases in the middle. The CDR3 nucleotides are TGTGCCAGCAGCGAAGTAGGGGCCTTTCCCACAGATACGCAGTATTTT. Translation: CASSEVGAFPTDTQYF.

J is TRBJ2-5 and V is TRBV7-2; TRBD2 is a possible D gene (6 bases). The V gene's germline CDR1 is SGHTA and CDR2 FQGNSA. The V gene lost 11 bases and the J gene lost 1 base, with 14 bases spanning the gap. The CDR3 has 13 amino acids. CDR3 DNA: TGTGCCGCGAGGAGGGTTTCCCAAGAGACCCAGTACTTC. It specifies CAARRVSQETQYF.

The chain combines TRBV6-2 or TRBV6-3 with TRBJ1-6; D is possibly TRBD1 (6 bases). The V end was cut by 6 bases, the J end by 10 bases, with 13 bases between. Germline CDR1 and CDR2: MNHEY and SVGEGT. The CDR3 length is 13 residues. In DNA, the CDR3 is TGTGCCAGCAGACTCAGGGGTCAGTCACCCCTCCACTTT. It translates to CASRLRGQSPLHF.

J is TRBJ2-1 and V is TRBV6-4; possibly TRBD2 for D (6 bases). The ends were cut back, 1 base at V and 9 bases at J, with 16 bases in the middle. CDR1 MRHNA and CDR2 SNTAGT come from the germline V gene. The CDR3 runs 15 residues. CDR3 nucleotide sequence: TGTGCCAGCAGTGACTTATCCGCGGGGAATTCTGAGCAGTTCTTC. Translation: CASSDLSAGNSEQFF.

At least ten counts were recorded for this clonotype. This rearrangement joins TRBV5-1 to TRBJ2-1; 7 nucleotides match TRBD2. V dropped 3 bases and J dropped 7; count of bases not matched to a gene: 10. This CDR3 spans 15 amino acids. Germline values: CDR1 SGHRS, CDR2 YFSETQ. CDR3 coding DNA: TGCGCCAGCAGCTGGCAACCGGGACTACAGAATGAGCAGTTCTTC. Its translation: CASSWQPGLQNEQFF.

This chain joins TRBV7-9 and TRBJ2-7; 7 bases are shared with TRBD1. Looked up from germline, CDR1 is SEHNR and CDR2 is FQNEAQ (reference sequence). Losses at the gene ends were 1 base for V and 6 bases for J; bases not matched to a gene: 6. The CDR3 is 14 amino acids. DNA of the CDR3: TGTGCCAGCAGCTTAGGTGTCAGGGGGAGCGAGCAGTACGTC. This sequence encodes CASSLGVRGSEQYV.

This clonotype was counted only a few times. The chain joins TRBV6-5 to TRBJ1-5; 9 nucleotides agree with TRBD1. This CDR3 has 13 amino acids. CDR1 and CDR2 (germline): MNHEY, SVGAGI. The junction had 4 bases not matched to a gene; V was cut back by 6 bases and J by 7 bases. CDR3 region: CASRDRGGQPQHF. The CDR3, as DNA: TGTGCCAGCAGGGACAGGGGTGGCCAGCCCCAGCATTTT.

The chain recombines TRBV6-5 with TRBJ2-1; D is possibly TRBD2 (5 bases). Germline CDR1 reads MNHEY; CDR2 reads SVGAGI. Between the trimmed V and J ends, which lost 6 bases and 6 bases, there was a span of 15 bases. The CDR3 spans 14 residues. The CDR3 is CASSVRGSPNEQFF. The CDR3 DNA reads as TGTGCCAGCAGCGTTCGGGGATCACCCAATGAGCAGTTCTTC.

CDR3 sequence (DNA): TGTGCCAGCAGTGAAGCCGCCTGGGCTAATGAAAAACTGTTTTTT. Translating it yields CASSEAAWANEKLFF. This chain links TRBV6-1 with TRBJ1-4; no reliable D call. Trimming took 0 bases from V and 3 from J, leaving 8 bases between them. The germline V gene has CDR1 MNHNS and CDR2 SASEGT. The CDR3 is 15 residues long.

The chain uses TRBV20-1 and TRBJ2-1; TRBD2 matches 7 bases. Germline trimming cut 6 bases from V and 5 bases from J; bases unmatched to any gene: 4. CDR1 is DFQATT and CDR2 is SNEGSKA in the germline V gene (reference sequence). This CDR3 is built from 12 residues. The CDR3 protein is CSAGGLDNEQFF. The CDR3 DNA reads TGCAGTGCGGGAGGACTAGACAATGAGCAGTTCTTC.

This clonotype has just a few counts. V usage is TRBV25-1 and J usage is TRBJ2-2, with D unclear. Trimming shortened V by 4 bases and J by 3 bases, and 12 bases separated the two germline ends. CDR3 length equals 15 residues. Germline CDR1 and CDR2: MGHDK and SYGVNS. CDR3 nucleotides: TGTGCCAGCAGTGCCCCCGGACCTTACACCGGGGAGCTGTTTTTT. Translating gives CASSAPGPYTGELFF.

In this sample, this clonotype turned up many times. The CDR3 bases are TGTGCCAGCAGCGGAAAACCGGGACAGGGTTCCTACGAGCAGTACGTC. Residues: CASSGKPGQGSYEQYV. The chain employs TRBV5-5 and TRBJ2-7, with TRBD1 matching over 9 bases. V lost 4 bases, J lost 1 base, and 9 bases stayed unmatched. This CDR3 contains 16 residues. CDR1 SGHKS and CDR2 YYEKEE come from the germline V gene (reference sequence).

This chain links TRBV7-2 with TRBJ1-2; 7 bases fit TRBD1. V lost 6 bases, J lost 8 bases, and 15 bases stayed unmatched. The CDR3 sequence is 15 residues long. Per germline, CDR1 SGHTA and CDR2 FQGNSA. CDR3 nucleotide sequence: TGTGCCAGCAGACCCATACTATCCGGGACAGACGGCTACACCTTC. It codes for CASRPILSGTDGYTF.

This chain links TRBV20-1 with TRBJ1-6; possibly TRBD1 for D (5 bases). Germline CDR1 reads DFQATT; CDR2 reads SNEGSKA (reference sequence). The CDR3 extends over 12 amino acids. V was cut by 2 bases and J by 8 bases, with 7 bases left in between. The CDR3 DNA is TGCAGTGCTAGATTGGGGGATTCACCCCTCCACTTT. This sequence encodes CSARLGDSPLHF.

This sequence joins TRBV7-9 and TRBJ1-2; maybe TRBD1 (6 bases). The CDR3 is made up of 13 amino acids. The ends were cut back, 7 bases at V and 4 bases at J, with 13 bases in the middle. Germline lookup yields CDR1 SEHNR and CDR2 FQNEAQ (reference sequence). The CDR3 region is CASNPDSPYGYTF. Here the CDR3 DNA reads TGTGCCAGCAACCCGGACAGTCCCTATGGCTACACCTTC.

This clonotype showed up many times. V and J are TRBV7-2 and TRBJ1-2; no reliable D call. The germline V and J ends were trimmed by 1 base and 3 bases, with 9 bases remaining between them. The CDR3 covers 14 residues. Germline CDR1 and CDR2: SGHTA and FQGNSA. The CDR3 here is CASSLGAADYGYTF. DNA for the CDR3: TGTGCCAGCAGCTTAGGGGCGGCAGACTATGGCTACACCTTC.

A single count supports this clonotype. The chain employs TRBV6-5 and TRBJ2-7; D possibly corresponds to TRBD2 (6 bases). CDR1 MNHEY and CDR2 SVGAGI come from the germline V gene. V was clipped by 3 bases and J by 5 bases, with 14 bases between them. The CDR3 is 14 residues long. CDR3 sequence (DNA): TGTGCCAGCAGTTATCCCGGGACTCTGAACGAGCAGTACTTC. It encodes CASSYPGTLNEQYF.

V usage is TRBV19 and J usage is TRBJ2-1; 9 nucleotides align to TRBD1. The V gene end was trimmed by 6 bases and the J gene end by 14 bases; junction bases not matched to a gene: 2. Germline V CDR1 and CDR2: LNHDA, SQIVND (reference sequence). The CDR3 consists of 10 residues. CDR3 coding DNA: TGTGCCAGTAGCGGGACAGGGAAGTTCTTC. Translated: CASSGTGKFF.

The V and J genes are TRBV5-6 and TRBJ2-7; 9 nucleotides line up with TRBD1. CDR1 and CDR2 from the germline V gene are SGHDT and YYEEEE. The CDR3 contains 15 residues. Trimming removed 0 bases from V and 9 bases from J; junction bases left unmatched: 10. CDR3 coding DNA: TGTGCCAGCAGCTTGGCCGGGACAGGGTTTTATAGGCAGTACGTC. The encoded protein is CASSLAGTGFYRQYV.